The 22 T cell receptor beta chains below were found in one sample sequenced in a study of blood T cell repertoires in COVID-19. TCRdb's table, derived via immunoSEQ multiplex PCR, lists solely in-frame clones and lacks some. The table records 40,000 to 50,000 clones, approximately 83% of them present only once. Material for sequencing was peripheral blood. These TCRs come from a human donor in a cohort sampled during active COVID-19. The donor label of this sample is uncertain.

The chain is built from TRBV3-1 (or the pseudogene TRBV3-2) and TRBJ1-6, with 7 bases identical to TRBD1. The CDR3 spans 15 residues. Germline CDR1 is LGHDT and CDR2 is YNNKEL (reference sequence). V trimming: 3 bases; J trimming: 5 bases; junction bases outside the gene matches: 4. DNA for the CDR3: TGTGCCAGCAGCCATGGGGACAGAGATAATTCACCCCTCCACTTT. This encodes CASSHGDRDNSPLHF.

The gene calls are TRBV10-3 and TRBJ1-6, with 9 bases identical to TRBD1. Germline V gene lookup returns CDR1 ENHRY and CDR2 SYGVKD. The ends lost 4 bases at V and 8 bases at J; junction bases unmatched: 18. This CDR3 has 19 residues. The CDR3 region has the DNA TGTGCCATCAGTGGCCAGGGGGGACAGGGAGTTTCGCGGGATTCACCCCTCCACTTT. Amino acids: CAISGQGGQGVSRDSPLHF.

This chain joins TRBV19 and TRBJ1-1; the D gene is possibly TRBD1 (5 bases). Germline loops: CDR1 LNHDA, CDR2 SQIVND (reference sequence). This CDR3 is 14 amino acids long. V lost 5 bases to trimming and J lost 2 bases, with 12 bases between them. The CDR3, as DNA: TGTGCCAGTAGTGTCAGGGCAGGAAACACTGAAGCTTTCTTT. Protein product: CASSVRAGNTEAFF. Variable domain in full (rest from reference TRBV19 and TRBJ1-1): DGGITQSPKYLFRKEGQNVTLSCEQNLNHDAMYWYRQDPGQGLRLIYYSQIVNDFQKGDIAEGYSVSREKKESFPLTVTSAQKNPTAFYLCASSVRAGNTEAFFGQGTRLTVV.

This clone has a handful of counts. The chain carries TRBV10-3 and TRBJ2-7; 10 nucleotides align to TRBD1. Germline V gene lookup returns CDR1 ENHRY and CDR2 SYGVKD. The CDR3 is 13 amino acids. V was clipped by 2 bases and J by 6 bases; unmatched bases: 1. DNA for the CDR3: TGTGCCATCAGTGAGGGGACAGGGGTCGAGCAGTACTTC. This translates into CAISEGTGVEQYF.

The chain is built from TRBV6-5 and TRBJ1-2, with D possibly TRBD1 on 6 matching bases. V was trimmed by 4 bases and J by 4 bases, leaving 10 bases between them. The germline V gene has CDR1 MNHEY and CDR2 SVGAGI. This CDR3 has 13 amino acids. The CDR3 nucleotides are TGTGCCAGCAGTTCCGGGACAATCTATGGCTACACCTTC. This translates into CASSSGTIYGYTF.

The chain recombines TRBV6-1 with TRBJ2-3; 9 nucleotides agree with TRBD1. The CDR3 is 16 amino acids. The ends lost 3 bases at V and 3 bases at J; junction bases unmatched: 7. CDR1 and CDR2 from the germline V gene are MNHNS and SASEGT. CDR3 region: CASSETTGGTTDTQYF. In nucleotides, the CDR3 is TGTGCCAGCAGTGAGACTACAGGGGGCACTACAGATACGCAGTATTTT.

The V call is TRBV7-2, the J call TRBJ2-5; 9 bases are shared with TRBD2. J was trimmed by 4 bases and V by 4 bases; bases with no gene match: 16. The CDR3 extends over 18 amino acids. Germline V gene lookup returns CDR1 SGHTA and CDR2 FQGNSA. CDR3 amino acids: CASSSVSLAGDERETQYF. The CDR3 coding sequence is TGTGCCAGCAGCTCCGTTTCACTAGCGGGCGATGAACGAGAGACCCAGTACTTC.

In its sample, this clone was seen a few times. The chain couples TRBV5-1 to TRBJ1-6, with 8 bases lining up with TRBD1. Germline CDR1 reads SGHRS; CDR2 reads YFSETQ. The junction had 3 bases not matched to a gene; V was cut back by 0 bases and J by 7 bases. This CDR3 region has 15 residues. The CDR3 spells CASSLGQGLNSPLHF. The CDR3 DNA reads TGCGCCAGCAGCTTGGGACAGGGGCTGAATTCACCCCTCCACTTT.

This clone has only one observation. CDR3 loop: CASSLVLGGEKLFF. CDR3 sequence (DNA): TGTGCCAGCAGCTTAGTGCTTGGCGGAGAAAAACTGTTTTTT. The J gene is TRBJ1-4, the V gene TRBV11-2, with unresolved D. Per the germline V gene, CDR1 is SGHAT and CDR2 is FQNNGV. The ends were cut back, 1 base at V and 8 bases at J, with 11 bases in the middle. This CDR3 contains 14 residues. Filled out from reference TRBV11-2 and TRBJ1-4, the complete variable domain reads EAGVAQSPRYKIIEKRQSVAFWCNPISGHATLYWYQQILGQGPKLLIQFQNNGVVDDSQLPKDRFSAERLKGVDSTLKIQPAKLEDSAVYLCASSLVLGGEKLFFGSGTQLSVL.

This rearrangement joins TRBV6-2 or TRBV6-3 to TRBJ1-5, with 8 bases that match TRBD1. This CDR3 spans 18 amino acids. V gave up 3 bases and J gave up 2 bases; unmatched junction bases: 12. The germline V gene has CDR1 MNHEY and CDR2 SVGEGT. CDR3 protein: CASSYYGQGVRGNQPQHF. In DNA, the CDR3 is TGTGCCAGCAGTTATTACGGACAGGGAGTGCGTGGCAATCAGCCCCAGCATTTT.

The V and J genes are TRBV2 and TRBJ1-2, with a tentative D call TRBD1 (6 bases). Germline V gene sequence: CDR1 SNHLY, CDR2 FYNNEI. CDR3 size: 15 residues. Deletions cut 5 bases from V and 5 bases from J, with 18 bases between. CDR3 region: CASSLLFAGAYGYTF. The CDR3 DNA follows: TGTGCCAGCAGTCTTTTATTCGCAGGGGCATATGGCTACACCTTC.

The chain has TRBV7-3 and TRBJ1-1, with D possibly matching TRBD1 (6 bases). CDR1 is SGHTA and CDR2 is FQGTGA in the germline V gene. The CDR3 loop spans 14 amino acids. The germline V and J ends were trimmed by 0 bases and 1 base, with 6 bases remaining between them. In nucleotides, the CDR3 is TGTGCCAGCAGCTTAACGGACAGGAACACTGAAGCTTTCTTT. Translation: CASSLTDRNTEAFF. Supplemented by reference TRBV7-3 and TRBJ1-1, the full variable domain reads GAGVSQTPSNKVTEKGKYVELRCDPISGHTALYWYRQSLGQGPEFLIYFQGTGAADDSGLPNDRFFAVRPEGSVSTLKIQRTERGDSAVYLCASSLTDRNTEAFFGQGTRLTVV.

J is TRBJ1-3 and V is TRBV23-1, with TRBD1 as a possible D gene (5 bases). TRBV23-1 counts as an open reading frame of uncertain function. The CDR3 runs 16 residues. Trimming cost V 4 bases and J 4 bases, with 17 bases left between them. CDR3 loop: CASSRSRASEGNTIYF. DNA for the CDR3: TGCGCCAGCAGTCGCTCCAGGGCTTCGGAAGGAAACACCATATATTTT.

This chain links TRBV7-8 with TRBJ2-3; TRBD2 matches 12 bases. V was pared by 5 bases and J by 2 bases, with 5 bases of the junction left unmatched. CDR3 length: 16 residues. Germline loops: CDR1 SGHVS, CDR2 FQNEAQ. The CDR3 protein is CASSATSGGFTDTQYF. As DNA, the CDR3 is TGTGCCAGCAGCGCGACTAGCGGGGGTTTCACAGATACGCAGTATTTT.

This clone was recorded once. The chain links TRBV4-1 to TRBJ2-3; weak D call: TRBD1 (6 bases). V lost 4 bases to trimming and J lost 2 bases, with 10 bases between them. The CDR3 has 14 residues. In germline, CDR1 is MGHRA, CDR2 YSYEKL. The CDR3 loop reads CASSPQGNTDTQYF. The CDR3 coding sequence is TGCGCCAGCAGCCCACAGGGAAACACAGATACGCAGTATTTT.

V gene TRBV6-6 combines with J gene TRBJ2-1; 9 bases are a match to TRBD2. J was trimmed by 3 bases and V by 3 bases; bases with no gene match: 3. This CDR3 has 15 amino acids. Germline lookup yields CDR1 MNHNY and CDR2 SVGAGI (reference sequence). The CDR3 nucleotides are TGTGCCAGCAGTTATACGCGGGGGGGCTACAATGAGCAGTTCTTC. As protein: CASSYTRGGYNEQFF.

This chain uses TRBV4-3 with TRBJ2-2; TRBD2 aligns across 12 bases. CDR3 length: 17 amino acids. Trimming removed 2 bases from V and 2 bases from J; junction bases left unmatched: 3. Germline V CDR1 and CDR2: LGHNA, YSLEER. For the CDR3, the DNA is TGCGCCAGCAGCCAAAGACTAGCGGGGGTAAACACCGGGGAGCTGTTTTTT. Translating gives CASSQRLAGVNTGELFF.

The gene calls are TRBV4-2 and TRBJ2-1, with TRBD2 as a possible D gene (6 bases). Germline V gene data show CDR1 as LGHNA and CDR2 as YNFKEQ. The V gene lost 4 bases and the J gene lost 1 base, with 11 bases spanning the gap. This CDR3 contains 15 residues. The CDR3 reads CASSRFGGSYNEQFF. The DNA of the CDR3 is TGTGCCAGCAGCCGGTTTGGGGGGTCCTACAATGAGCAGTTCTTC.

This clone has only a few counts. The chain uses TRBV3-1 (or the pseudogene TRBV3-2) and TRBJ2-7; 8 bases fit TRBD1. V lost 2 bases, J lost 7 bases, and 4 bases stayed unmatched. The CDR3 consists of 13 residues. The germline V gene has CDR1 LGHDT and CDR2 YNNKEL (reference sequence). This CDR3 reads CASSQKTGVEQYF. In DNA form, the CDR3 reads TGTGCCAGCAGCCAAAAGACAGGGGTTGAGCAGTACTTC.

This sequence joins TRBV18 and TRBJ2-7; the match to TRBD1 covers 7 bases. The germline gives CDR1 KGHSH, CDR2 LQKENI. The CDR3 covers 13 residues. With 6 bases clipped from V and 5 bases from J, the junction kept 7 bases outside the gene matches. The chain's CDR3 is CASSPGQVHEQYF. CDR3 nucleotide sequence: TGTGCCAGCTCCCCTGGACAGGTCCACGAGCAGTACTTC.

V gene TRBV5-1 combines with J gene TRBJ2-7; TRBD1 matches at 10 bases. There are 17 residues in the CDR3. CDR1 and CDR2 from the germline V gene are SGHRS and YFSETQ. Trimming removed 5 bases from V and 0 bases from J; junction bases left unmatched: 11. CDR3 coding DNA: TGCGCCAGCAGTTACGGGACAGGGGTCCGAAACTCCTACGAGCAGTACTTC. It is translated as CASSYGTGVRNSYEQYF.

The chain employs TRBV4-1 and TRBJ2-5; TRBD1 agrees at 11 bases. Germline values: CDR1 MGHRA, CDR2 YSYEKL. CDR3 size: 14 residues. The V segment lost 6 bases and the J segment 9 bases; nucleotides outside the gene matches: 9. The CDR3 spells CASSRVGQGAAQYF. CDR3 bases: TGCGCCAGCAGTCGGGTCGGACAGGGGGCGGCCCAGTACTTC.